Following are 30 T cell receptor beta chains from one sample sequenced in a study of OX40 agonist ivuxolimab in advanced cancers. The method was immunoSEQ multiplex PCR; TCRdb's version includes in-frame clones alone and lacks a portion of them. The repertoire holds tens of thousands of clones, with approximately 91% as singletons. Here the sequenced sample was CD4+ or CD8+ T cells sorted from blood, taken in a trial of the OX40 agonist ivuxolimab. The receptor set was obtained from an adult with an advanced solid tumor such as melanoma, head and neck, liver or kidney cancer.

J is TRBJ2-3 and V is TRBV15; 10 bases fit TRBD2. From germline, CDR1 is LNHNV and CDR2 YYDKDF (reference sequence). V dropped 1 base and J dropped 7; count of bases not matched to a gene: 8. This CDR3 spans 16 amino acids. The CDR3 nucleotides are TGTGCCACCAGCAGAGCGGCGGCTAGCGGGAGCCATACGCAGTATTTT. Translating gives CATSRAAASGSHTQYF.

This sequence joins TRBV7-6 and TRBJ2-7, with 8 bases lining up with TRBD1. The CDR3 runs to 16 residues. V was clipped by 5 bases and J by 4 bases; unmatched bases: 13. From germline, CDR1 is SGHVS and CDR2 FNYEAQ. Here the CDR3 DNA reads TGTGCCAGCAGCCCCACCCCAGGGGGCTTCAGGTACGAGCAGTACTTC. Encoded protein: CASSPTPGGFRYEQYF.

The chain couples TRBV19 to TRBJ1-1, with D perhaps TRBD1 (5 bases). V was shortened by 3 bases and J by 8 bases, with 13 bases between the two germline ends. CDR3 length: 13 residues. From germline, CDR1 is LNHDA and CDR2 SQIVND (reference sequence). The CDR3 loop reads CASSMRGTIEAFF. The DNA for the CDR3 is TGTGCCAGTAGTATGAGGGGCACTATAGAAGCTTTCTTT.

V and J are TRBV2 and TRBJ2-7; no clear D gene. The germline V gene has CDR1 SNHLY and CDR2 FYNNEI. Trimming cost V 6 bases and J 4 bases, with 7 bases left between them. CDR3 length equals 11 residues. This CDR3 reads CASSPLYEQYF. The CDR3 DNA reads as TGTGCCAGCAGCCCGCTATACGAGCAGTACTTC.

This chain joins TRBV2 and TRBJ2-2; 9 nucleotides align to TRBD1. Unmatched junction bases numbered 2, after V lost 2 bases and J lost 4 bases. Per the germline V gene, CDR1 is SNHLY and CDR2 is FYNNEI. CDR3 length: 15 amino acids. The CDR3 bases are TGTGCCAGCAGTGAAACAGGGGGCGGCACCGGGGAGCTGTTTTTT. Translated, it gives CASSETGGGTGELFF.

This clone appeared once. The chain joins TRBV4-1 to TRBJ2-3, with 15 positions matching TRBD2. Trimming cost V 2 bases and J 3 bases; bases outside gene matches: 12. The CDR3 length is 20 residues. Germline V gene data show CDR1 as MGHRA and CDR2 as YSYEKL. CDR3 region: CASSQPGPLGTSGRTDTQYF. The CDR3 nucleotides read TGCGCCAGCAGCCAACCGGGACCCTTAGGGACTAGCGGGAGGACAGATACGCAGTATTTT.

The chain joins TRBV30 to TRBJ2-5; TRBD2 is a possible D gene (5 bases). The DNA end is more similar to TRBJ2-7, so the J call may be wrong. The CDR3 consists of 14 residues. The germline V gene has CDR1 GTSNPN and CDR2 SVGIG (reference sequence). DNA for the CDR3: TGTGCCTGGAGTGTCGGGCTAGCTTTACACGAGCAGTACTTC. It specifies CAWSVGLALHEQYF.

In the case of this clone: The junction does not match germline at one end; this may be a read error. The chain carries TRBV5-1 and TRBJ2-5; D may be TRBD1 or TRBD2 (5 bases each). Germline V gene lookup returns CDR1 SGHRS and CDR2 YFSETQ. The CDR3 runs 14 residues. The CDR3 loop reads CASSQNARDQVNDF. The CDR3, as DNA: TGCGCCAGCAGTCAAAACGCCCGGGACCAGGTCAACGACTTC.

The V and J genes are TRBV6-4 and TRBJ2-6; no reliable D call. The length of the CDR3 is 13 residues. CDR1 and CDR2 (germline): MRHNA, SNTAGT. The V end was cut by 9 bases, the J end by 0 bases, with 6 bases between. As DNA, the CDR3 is TGTGCCAGTTCTTCCTCTGGGGCCAACGTCCTGACTTTC. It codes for CASSSSGANVLTF.

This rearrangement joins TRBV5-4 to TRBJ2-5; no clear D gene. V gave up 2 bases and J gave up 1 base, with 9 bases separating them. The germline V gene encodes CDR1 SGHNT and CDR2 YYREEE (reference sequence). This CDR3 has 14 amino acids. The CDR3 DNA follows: TGTGCCAGCAGCTTCGGTAGCCGCCAAGAGACCCAGTACTTC. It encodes CASSFGSRQETQYF.

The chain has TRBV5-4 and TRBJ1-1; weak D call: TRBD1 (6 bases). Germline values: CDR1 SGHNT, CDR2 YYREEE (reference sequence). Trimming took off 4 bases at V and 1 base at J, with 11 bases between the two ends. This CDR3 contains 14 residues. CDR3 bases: TGTGCCAGCAGCCAACAGGGTCCGAACACTGAAGCTTTCTTT. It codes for CASSQQGPNTEAFF.

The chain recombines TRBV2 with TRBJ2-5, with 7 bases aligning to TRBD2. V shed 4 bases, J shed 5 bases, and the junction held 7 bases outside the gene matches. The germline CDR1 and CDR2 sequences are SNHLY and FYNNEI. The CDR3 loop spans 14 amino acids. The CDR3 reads CASSVGGAGETQYF. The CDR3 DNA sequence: TGTGCCAGCAGTGTGGGGGGAGCGGGGGAGACCCAGTACTTC.

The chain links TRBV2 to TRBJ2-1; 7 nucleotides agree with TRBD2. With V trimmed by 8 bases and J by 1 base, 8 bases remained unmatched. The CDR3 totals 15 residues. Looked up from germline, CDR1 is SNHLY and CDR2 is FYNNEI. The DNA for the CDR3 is TGTGCCAGCCACCCCCGTAGCGGGTCCTACAATGAGCAGTTCTTC. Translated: CASHPRSGSYNEQFF.

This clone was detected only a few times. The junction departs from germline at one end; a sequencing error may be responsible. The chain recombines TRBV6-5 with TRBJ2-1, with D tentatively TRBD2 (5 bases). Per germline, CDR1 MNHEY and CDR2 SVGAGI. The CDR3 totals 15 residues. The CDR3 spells CASSHSEGPYNEQFF. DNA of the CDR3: TGTGCCAGCAGTCACTCAGAGGGCCCCTACAATGAGCAGTTCTTC.

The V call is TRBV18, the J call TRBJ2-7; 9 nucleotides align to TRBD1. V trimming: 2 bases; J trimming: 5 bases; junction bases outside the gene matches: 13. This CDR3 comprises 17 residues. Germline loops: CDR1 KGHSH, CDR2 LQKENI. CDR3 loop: CASSPYHPGQGFHEQYF. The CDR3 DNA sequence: TGTGCCAGCTCACCATATCATCCGGGACAGGGATTCCACGAGCAGTACTTC.

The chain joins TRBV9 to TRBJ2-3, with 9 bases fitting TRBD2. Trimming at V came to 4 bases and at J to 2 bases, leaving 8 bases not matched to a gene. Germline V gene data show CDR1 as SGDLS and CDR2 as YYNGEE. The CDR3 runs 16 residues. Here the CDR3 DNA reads TGTGCCAGCAGCCCCCGGGCGGGAGGGAACACAGATACGCAGTATTTT. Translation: CASSPRAGGNTDTQYF.

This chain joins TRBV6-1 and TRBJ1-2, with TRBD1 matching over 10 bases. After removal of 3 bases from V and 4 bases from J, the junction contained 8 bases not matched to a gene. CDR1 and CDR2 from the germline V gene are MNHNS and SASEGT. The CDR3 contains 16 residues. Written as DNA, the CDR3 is TGTGCCAGCAGTGACGGGACAGGGGCCCGTATCTATGGCTACACCTTC. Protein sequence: CASSDGTGARIYGYTF.

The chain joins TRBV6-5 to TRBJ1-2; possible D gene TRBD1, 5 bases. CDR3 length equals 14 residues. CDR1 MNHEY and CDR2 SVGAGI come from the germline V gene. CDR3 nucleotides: TGTGCGGCCGGTCGGAGGGGCATTAACTATGGCTACACCTTC. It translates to CAAGRRGINYGYTF.

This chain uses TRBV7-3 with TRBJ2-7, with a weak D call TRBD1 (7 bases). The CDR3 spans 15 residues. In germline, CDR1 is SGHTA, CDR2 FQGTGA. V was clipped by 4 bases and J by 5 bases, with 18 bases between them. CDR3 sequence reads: CASSYTRQGGDEQYF. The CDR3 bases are TGTGCCAGCAGCTATACACGACAGGGCGGGGACGAGCAGTACTTC.

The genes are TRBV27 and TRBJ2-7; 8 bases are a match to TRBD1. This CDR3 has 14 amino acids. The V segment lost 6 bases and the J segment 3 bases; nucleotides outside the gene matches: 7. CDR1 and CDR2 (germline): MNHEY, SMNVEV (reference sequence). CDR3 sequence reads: CASSPEDRGYEQYF. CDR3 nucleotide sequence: TGTGCCAGCAGCCCTGAAGACAGGGGCTACGAGCAGTACTTC.

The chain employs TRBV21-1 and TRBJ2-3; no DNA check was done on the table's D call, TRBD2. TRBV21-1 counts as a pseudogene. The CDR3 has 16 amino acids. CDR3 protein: CASSKVGRTATDTQYF. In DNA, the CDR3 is TGTGCCAGCAGCAAAGTCGGGAGGACAGCCACAGATACGCAGTATTTT.

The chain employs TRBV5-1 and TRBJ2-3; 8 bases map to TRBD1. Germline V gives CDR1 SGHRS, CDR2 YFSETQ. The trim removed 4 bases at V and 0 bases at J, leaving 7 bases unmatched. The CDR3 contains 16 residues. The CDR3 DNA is TGCGCCAGCAGCCTGCCGACAGGGGCTAGCACAGATACGCAGTATTTT. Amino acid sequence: CASSLPTGASTDTQYF. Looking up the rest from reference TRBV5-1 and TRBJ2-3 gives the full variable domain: KAGVTQTPRYLIKTRGQQVTLSCSPISGHRSVSWYQQTPGQGLQFLFEYFSETQRNKGNFPGRFSGRQFSNSRSEMNVSTLELGDSALYLCASSLPTGASTDTQYFGPGTRLTVL.

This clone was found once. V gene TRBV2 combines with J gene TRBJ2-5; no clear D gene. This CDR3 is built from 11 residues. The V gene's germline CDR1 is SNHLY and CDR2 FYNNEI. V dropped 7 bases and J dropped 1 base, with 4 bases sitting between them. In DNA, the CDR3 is TGTGCCAGCAACTCCCAAGAGACCCAGTACTTC. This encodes CASNSQETQYF. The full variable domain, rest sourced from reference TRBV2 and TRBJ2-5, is EPEVTQTPSHQVTQMGQEVILRCVPISNHLYFYWYRQILGQKVEFLVSFYNNEISEKSEIFDDQFSVERPDGSNFTLKIRSTKLEDSAMYFCASNSQETQYFGPGTRLLVL.

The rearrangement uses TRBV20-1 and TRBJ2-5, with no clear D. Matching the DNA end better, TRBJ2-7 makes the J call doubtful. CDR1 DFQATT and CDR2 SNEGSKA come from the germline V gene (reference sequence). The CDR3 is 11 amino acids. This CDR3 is CSARQFYEQYF. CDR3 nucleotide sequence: TGCAGTGCTAGACAATTCTACGAGCAGTACTTC.

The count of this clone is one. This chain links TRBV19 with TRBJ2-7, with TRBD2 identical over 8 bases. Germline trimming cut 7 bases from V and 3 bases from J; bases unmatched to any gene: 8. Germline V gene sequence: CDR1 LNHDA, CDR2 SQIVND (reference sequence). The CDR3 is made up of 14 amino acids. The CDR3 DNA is TGTGCCAGTAATTCACCGGGAGGGTTCTACGAGCAGTACTTC. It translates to CASNSPGGFYEQYF.

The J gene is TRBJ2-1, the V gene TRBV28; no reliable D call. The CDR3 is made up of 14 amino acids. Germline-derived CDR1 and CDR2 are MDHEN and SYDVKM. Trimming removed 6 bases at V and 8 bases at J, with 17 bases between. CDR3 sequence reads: CASSPDVGIYEQFF. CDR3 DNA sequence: TGTGCCAGCAGCCCCGACGTTGGAATCTATGAGCAGTTCTTC.

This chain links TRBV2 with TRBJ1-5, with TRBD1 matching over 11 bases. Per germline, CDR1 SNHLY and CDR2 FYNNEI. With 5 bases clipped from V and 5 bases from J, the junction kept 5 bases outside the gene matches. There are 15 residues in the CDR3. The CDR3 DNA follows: TGTGCCAGCAGTCCCCGGGACAGGGGGTATCAGCCCCAGCATTTT. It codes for CASSPRDRGYQPQHF.

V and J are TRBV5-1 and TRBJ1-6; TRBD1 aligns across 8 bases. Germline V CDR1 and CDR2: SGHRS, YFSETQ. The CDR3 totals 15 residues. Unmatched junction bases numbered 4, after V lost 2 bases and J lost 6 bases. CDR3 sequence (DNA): TGCGCCAGCAGCTTCCTCGACAGGGGTAATTCACCCCTCCACTTT. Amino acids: CASSFLDRGNSPLHF.

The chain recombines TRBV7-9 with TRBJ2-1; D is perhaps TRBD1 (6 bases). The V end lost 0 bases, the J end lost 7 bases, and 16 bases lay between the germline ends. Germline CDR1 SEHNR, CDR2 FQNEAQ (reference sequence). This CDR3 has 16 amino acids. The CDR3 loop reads CASSLADRSERNEQFF. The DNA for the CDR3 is TGTGCCAGCAGCTTAGCCGACAGGTCGGAACGAAATGAGCAGTTCTTC.

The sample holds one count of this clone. The CDR3 reads CASSLEGMAYSPLHF. Written as DNA, the CDR3 is TGCGCCAGCAGCTTAGAGGGAATGGCGTATTCACCCCTCCACTTT. The chain joins TRBV5-1 to TRBJ1-6, with D unresolved. V gave up 2 bases and J gave up 8 bases, with 14 bases separating them. The CDR3 has 15 amino acids. Germline loops: CDR1 SGHRS, CDR2 YFSETQ.